Below, one T cell receptor beta chain is given with its context. Its antigen remains unidentified. The data were taken from a study of CD8+ T cells in alopecia areata. At the level of the study: Each day, treated patients took oral tofacitinib twice, at 5 to 10 mg per dose.

cDNA reverse transcribed from extracted RNA served as the sequencing template. Here immunoSEQ multiplex PCR was the method, and the copy in TCRdb shows in-frame clones only, minus some. The repertoire includes approximately 61,000 clones, over 95% of them detected once, and roughly 25% sits in the top ten. Study-level findings and limits: Researchers reported that TCR sharing among patients proved less clear than in mice, possibly HLA-linked.

Here the sequenced sample was CD8+ T cells sorted from blood, taken at week 0. The clonotype was recovered from a human donor with alopecia areata.

This CDR3 is CASRDLAGGLEEQYF. In DNA, the CDR3 is TGCGCCAGCAGGGACCTAGCGGGGGGCTTAGAGGAGCAGTACTTC. The chain couples TRBV4-1 to TRBJ2-7, with 11 bases that match TRBD2. V gave up 6 bases and J gave up 7 bases; unmatched junction bases: 11. The CDR3 spans 15 residues. Germline V gene lookup returns CDR1 MGHRA and CDR2 YSYEKL.